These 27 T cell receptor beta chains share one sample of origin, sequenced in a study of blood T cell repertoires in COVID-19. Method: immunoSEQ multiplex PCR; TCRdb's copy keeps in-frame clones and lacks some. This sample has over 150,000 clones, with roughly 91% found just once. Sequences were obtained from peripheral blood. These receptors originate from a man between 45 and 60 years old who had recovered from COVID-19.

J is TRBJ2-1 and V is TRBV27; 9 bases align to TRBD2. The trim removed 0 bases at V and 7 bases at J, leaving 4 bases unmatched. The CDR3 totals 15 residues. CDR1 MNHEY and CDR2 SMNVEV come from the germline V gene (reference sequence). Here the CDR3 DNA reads TGTGCCAGCAGTTTATCGGCGGGAGGGAGGAATGAGCAGTTCTTC. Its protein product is CASSLSAGGRNEQFF.

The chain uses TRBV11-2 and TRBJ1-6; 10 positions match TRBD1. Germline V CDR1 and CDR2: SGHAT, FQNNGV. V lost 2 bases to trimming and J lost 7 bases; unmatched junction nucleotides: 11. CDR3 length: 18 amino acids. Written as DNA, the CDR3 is TGTGCCAGCAGCTTAACGGTAGTTGGGACAGGGGCAAATTCACCCCTCCACTTT. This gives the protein CASSLTVVGTGANSPLHF.

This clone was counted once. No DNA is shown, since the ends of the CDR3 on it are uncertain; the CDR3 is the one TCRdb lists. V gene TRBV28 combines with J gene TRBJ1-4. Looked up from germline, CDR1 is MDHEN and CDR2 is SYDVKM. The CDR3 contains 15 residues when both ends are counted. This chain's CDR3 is CASSSSGGTNEKLFF.

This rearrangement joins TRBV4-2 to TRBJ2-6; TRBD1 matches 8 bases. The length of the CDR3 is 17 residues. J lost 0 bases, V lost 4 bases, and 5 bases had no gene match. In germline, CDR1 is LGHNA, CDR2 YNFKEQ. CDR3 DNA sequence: TGTGCCAGCAGCCCCGGGACAGGCAACTCTGGGGCCAACGTCCTGACTTTC. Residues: CASSPGTGNSGANVLTF.

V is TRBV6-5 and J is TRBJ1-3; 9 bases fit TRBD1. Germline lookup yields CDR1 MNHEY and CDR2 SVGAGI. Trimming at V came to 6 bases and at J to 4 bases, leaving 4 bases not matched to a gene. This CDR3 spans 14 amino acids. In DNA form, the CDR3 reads TGTGCCAGCAGCGCGGGGACAGGGGGAAACACCATATATTTT. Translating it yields CASSAGTGGNTIYF.

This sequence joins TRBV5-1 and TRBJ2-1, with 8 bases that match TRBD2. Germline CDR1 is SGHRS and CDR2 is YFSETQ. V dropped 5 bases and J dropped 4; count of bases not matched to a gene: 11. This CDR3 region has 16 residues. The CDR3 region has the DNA TGCGCCAGCAGTTTGCGGATAAGCGGGGGTTACAATGAGCAGTTCTTC. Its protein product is CASSLRISGGYNEQFF.

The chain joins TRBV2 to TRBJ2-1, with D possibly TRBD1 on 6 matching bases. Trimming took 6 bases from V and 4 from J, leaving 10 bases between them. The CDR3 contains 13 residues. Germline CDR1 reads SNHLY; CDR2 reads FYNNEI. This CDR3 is CASRLDSYNEQFF. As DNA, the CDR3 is TGTGCCAGCAGATTGGACAGTTACAATGAGCAGTTCTTC.

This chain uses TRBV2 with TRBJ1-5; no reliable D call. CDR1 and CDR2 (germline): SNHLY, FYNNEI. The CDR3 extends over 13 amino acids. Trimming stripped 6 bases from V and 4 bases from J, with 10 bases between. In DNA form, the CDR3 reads TGTGCCAGCAGGATTTTAGAGAATCAGCCCCAGCATTTT. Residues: CASRILENQPQHF.

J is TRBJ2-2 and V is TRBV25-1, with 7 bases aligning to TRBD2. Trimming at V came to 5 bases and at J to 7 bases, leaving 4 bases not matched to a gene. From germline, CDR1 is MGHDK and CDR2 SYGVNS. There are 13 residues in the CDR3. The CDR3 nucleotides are TGTGCCAGCAGTTTTGGACTAGGCGGGGAGCTGTTTTTT. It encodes CASSFGLGGELFF.

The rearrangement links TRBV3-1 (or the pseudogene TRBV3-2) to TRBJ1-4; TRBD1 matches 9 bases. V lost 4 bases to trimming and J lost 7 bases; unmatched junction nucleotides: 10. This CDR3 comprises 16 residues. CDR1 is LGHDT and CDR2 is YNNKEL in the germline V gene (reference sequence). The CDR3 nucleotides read TGTGCCAGCAGCCCGGGACAGGGAGGTTGGAGTGAAAAACTGTTTTTT. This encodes CASSPGQGGWSEKLFF.

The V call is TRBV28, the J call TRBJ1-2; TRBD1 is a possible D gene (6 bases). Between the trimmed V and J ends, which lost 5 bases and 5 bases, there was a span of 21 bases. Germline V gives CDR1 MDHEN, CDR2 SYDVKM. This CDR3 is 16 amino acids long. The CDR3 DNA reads TGTGCCAGCAGTCTCGGTGGGGGGGCACCCGGGTATGGCTACACCTTC. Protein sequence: CASSLGGGAPGYGYTF.

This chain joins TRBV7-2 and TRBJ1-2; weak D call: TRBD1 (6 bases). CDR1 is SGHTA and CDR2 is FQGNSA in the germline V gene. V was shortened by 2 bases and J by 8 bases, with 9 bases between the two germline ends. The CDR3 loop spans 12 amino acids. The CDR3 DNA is TGTGCCAGCAGCTTACAGGGGCGGGGCTACACCTTC. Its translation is CASSLQGRGYTF.

CDR3 nucleotides: TGCGCCAGCAGCGAAACCCCCGGTAGGGGCAGCTCTGAAGCTTTCTTT. It encodes CASSETPGRGSSEAFF. The chain combines TRBV5-1 with TRBJ1-1; TRBD1 might be the D (5 bases). Germline values: CDR1 SGHRS, CDR2 YFSETQ. V gave up 4 bases and J gave up 6 bases, with 22 bases separating them. The CDR3 runs 16 residues.

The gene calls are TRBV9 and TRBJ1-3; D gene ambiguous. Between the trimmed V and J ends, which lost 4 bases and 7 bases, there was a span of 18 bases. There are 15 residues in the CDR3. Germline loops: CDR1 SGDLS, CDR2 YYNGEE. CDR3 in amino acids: CASSPTTGFINTIYF. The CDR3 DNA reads TGTGCCAGCAGCCCAACAACGGGGTTTATCAACACCATATATTTT.

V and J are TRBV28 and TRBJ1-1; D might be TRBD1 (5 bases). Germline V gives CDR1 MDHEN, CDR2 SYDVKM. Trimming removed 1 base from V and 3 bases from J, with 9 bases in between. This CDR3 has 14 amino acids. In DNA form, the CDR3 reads TGTGCCAGCAGTTTATTGGGGCAGGACACTGAAGCTTTCTTT. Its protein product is CASSLLGQDTEAFF.

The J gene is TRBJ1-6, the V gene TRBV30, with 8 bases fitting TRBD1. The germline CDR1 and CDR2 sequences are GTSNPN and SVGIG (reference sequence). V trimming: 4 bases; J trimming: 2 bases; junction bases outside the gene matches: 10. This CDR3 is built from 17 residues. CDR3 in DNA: TGTGCCTGGAACATCAACAGGGGGGTCACCTATAATTCACCCCTCCACTTT. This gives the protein CAWNINRGVTYNSPLHF.

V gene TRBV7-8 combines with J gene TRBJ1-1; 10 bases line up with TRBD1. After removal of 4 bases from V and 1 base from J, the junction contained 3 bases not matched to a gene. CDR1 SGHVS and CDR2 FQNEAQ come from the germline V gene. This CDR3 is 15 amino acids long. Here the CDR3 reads CASSSGQGGNTEAFF. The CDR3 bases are TGTGCCAGCAGCTCCGGACAGGGGGGGAACACTGAAGCTTTCTTT.

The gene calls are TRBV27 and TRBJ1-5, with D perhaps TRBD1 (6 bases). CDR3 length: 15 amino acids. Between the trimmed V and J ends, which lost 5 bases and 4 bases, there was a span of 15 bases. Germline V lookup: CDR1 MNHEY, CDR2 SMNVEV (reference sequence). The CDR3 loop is CASSARTDPNQPQHF. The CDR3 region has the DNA TGTGCCAGCAGTGCACGGACAGATCCTAATCAGCCCCAGCATTTT.

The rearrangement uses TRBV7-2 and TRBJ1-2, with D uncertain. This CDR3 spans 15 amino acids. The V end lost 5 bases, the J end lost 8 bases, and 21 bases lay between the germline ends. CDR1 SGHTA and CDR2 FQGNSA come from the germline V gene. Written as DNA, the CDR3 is TGTGCCAGCAGCCCTCAGAGGCAGACAACGGGAGGCTACACCTTC. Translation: CASSPQRQTTGGYTF.

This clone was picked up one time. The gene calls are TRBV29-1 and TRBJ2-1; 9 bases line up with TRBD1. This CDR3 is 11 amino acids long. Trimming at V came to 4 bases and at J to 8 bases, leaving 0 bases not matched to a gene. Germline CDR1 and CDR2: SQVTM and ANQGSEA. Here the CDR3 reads CSVGTGDEQFF. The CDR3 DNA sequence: TGCAGCGTTGGGACAGGGGATGAGCAGTTCTTC.

For the CDR3, the DNA is TGTGCCAGCAGCCCGAGAAGGCCCTTAGCGGGATTCACCTACGAGCAGTACTTC. Amino acid sequence: CASSPRRPLAGFTYEQYF. The chain has TRBV3-1 (or the pseudogene TRBV3-2) and TRBJ2-7; 8 positions match TRBD2. This CDR3 is built from 18 residues. Trimming removed 4 bases from V and 2 bases from J; junction bases left unmatched: 16. Germline V gene sequence: CDR1 LGHDT, CDR2 YNNKEL (reference sequence).

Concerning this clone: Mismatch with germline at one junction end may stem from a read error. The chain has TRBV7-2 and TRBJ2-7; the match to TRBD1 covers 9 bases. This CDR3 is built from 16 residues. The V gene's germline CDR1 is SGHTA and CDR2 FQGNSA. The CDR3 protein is CASSSITGQGSNEQYF. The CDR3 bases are TGTGCCAGCAGCTCGATTACGGGACAGGGCTCCAACGAGCAGTACTTC. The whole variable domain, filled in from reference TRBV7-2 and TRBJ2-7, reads GAGVSQSPSNKVTEKGKDVELRCDPISGHTALYWYRQSLGQGLEFLIYFQGNSAPDKSGLPSDRFSAERTGGSVSTLTIQRTQQEDSAVYLCASSSITGQGSNEQYFGPGTRLTVT.

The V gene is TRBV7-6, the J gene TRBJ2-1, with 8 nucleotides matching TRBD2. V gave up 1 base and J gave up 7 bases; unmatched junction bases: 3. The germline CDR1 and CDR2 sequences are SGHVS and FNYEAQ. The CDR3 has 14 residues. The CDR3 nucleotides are TGTGCCAGCAGCTTAGAAGCGGGGGAAAATGAGCAGTTCTTC. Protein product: CASSLEAGENEQFF.

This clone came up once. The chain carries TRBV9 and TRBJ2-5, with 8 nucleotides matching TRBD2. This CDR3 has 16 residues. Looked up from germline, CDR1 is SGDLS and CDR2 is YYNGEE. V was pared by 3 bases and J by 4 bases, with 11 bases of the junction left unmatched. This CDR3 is CASSEVSGSMGETQYF. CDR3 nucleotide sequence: TGTGCCAGCAGCGAGGTGAGCGGGAGTATGGGAGAGACCCAGTACTTC.

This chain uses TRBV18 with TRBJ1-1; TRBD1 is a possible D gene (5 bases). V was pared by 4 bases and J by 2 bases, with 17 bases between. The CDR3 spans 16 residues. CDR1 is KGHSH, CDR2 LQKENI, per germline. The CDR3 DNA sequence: TGTGCCAGCTCACTGACAGAATCCGGAGCCAACACTGAAGCTTTCTTT. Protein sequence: CASSLTESGANTEAFF.

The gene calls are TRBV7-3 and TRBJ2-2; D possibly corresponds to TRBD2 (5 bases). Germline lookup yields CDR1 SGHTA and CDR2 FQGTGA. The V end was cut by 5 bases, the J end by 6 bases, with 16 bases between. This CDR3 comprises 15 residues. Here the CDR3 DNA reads TGTGCCAGCAGCCCTAACAGAGGGCAACCCGGGGAGCTGTTTTTT. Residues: CASSPNRGQPGELFF.

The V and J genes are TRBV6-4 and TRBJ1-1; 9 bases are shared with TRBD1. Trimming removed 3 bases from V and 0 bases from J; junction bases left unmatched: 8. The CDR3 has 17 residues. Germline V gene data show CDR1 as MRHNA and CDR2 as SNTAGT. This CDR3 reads CASSEKGQGEVNTEAFF. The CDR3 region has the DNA TGTGCCAGCAGTGAAAAGGGACAGGGTGAGGTGAACACTGAAGCTTTCTTT.